Listed here are 26 T cell receptor beta chains from one sample, sequenced in a study of shared clonotypes between healthy human individuals. Assay used: immunoSEQ multiplex PCR; TCRdb lists only in-frame clones, some missing. The table includes approximately 1.4 million clones, roughly 98% detected once. The material sequenced was naive CD4+ T cells sorted from blood. The subset was: CD45RA+ positively selected. These receptors were taken from a man aged 30-40 years in good health.

The rearrangement links TRBV5-1 to TRBJ1-2; D remains unclear. Germline V gene data show CDR1 as SGHRS and CDR2 as YFSETQ. The CDR3 covers 12 residues. V was shortened by 6 bases and J by 2 bases, with 8 bases between the two germline ends. This chain's CDR3 is CASIDKNYGYTF. CDR3 in DNA: TGCGCCAGCATCGACAAGAACTATGGCTACACCTTC.

V usage is TRBV7-6 and J usage is TRBJ2-3; D gene uncertain. CDR1 and CDR2 (germline): SGHVS, FNYEAQ. Trimming cost V 1 base and J 2 bases, with 16 bases left between them. This CDR3 comprises 17 residues. This CDR3 reads CASSLGAALGITDTQYF. CDR3 nucleotides: TGTGCCAGCAGCTTAGGAGCAGCGCTGGGTATCACAGATACGCAGTATTTT.

The chain uses TRBV27 and TRBJ2-1; 8 bases are a match to TRBD1. CDR3 length: 13 residues. Trimming removed 7 bases from V and 6 bases from J; junction bases left unmatched: 5. Germline V gene data show CDR1 as MNHEY and CDR2 as SMNVEV (reference sequence). In DNA form, the CDR3 reads TGTGCCAGCATGGACAGGGTGGGCAATGAGCAGTTCTTC. Its translation: CASMDRVGNEQFF.

In the case of this clone: At the DNA level, this CDR3 is encoded by other sequences in the same sample as well. The V call is TRBV7-9, the J call TRBJ2-3; a weak D match, TRBD2 (6 bases). This CDR3 comprises 14 residues. Germline CDR1 and CDR2: SEHNR and FQNEAQ (reference sequence). Trimming stripped 5 bases from V and 2 bases from J, with 11 bases between. CDR3 loop: CASSLGTYTDTQYF. DNA for the CDR3: TGTGCCAGCAGCCTTGGGACTTACACAGATACGCAGTATTTT.

V gene TRBV7-9 combines with J gene TRBJ2-5, with 16 bases lining up with TRBD2. CDR1 is SEHNR, CDR2 FQNEAQ, per germline (reference sequence). Trimming at V came to 4 bases and at J to 3 bases, leaving 2 bases not matched to a gene. The CDR3 sequence is 16 residues long. The CDR3 loop is CASSWGLAGGEETQYF. The CDR3 DNA reads TGTGCCAGCAGCTGGGGACTAGCGGGAGGGGAAGAGACCCAGTACTTC. The full variable domain, rest sourced from reference TRBV7-9 and TRBJ2-5, is DTGVSQNPRHKITKRGQNVTFRCDPISEHNRLYWYRQTLGQGPEFLTYFQNEAQLEKSRLLSDRFSAERPKGSFSTLEIQRTEQGDSAMYLCASSWGLAGGEETQYFGPGTRLLVL.

The CDR3 sequence is CASSVSQVIMAGGPNTGELFF. The CDR3 DNA reads as TGTGCCAGCAGCGTATCGCAAGTTATAATGGCGGGAGGGCCTAATACCGGGGAGCTGTTTTTT. The chain is built from TRBV9 and TRBJ2-2, with 9 bases matching TRBD2. V gave up 1 base and J gave up 5 bases; unmatched junction bases: 21. CDR3 size: 21 residues. Germline V gene sequence: CDR1 SGDLS, CDR2 YYNGEE. The complete variable domain, with remaining parts taken from reference TRBV9 and TRBJ2-2, reads DSGVTQTPKHLITATGQRVTLRCSPRSGDLSVYWYQQSLDQGLQFLIQYYNGEERAKGNILERFSAQQFPDLHSELNLSSLELGDSALYFCASSVSQVIMAGGPNTGELFFGEGSRLTVL.

This clone was detected only once. The chain employs TRBV15 and TRBJ2-3; unclear D gene. CDR1 is LNHNV, CDR2 YYDKDF, per germline (reference sequence). V lost 1 base, J lost 2 bases, and 7 bases lay in between. The CDR3 loop spans 14 amino acids. CDR3 bases: TGTGCCACCAGCAGAGGGGCAGCCACAGATACGCAGTATTTT. Protein product: CATSRGAATDTQYF.

The V gene is TRBV2, the J gene TRBJ2-3; D unclear. Germline lookup yields CDR1 SNHLY and CDR2 FYNNEI. V was cut by 5 bases and J by 0 bases, with 12 bases left in between. The CDR3 length is 15 residues. The CDR3 DNA sequence: TGTGCCAGCAGTTCCGGCAGACCTAGCACAGATACGCAGTATTTT. It is translated as CASSSGRPSTDTQYF.

This sequence joins TRBV25-1 and TRBJ1-3, with no clear D. V was trimmed by 5 bases and J by 0 bases, leaving 8 bases between them. Looked up from germline, CDR1 is MGHDK and CDR2 is SYGVNS. The CDR3 extends over 14 amino acids. The CDR3 nucleotides are TGTGCCAGCAGTACCTCAGGCTCTGGAAACACCATATATTTT. It specifies CASSTSGSGNTIYF.

The sample holds one count of this clone. The rearrangement uses TRBV19 and TRBJ1-5, with D unclear. The CDR3 contains 14 residues. The V end lost 2 bases, the J end lost 7 bases, and 12 bases lay between the germline ends. Germline lookup yields CDR1 LNHDA and CDR2 SQIVND (reference sequence). The CDR3 sequence is CASSIIGFGQPQHF. CDR3 nucleotide sequence: TGTGCCAGTAGTATAATAGGGTTCGGGCAGCCCCAGCATTTT.

The chain combines TRBV5-1 with TRBJ2-1, with 9 positions matching TRBD2. Germline V gene lookup returns CDR1 SGHRS and CDR2 YFSETQ. V shed 4 bases, J shed 0 bases, and the junction held 8 bases outside the gene matches. CDR3 length: 17 amino acids. CDR3 sequence: CASSHGSGRVSYNEQFF. CDR3 bases: TGCGCCAGCAGCCACGGTAGCGGGAGAGTCTCCTACAATGAGCAGTTCTTC.

V gene TRBV9 combines with J gene TRBJ2-1; no reliable D call. Trimming removed 4 bases at V and 4 bases at J, with 12 bases between. CDR3 length: 14 amino acids. The germline V gene has CDR1 SGDLS and CDR2 YYNGEE. In DNA, the CDR3 is TGTGCCAGCAGCCCAGTGAGCGAATACAATGAGCAGTTCTTC. It specifies CASSPVSEYNEQFF.

The chain links TRBV29-1 to TRBJ2-7; 9 bases fit TRBD2. J gave up 0 bases and V 7 bases, and 7 bases lay outside the gene matches. From germline, CDR1 is SQVTM and CDR2 ANQGSEA. The CDR3 totals 14 residues. The CDR3 DNA reads TGCAGCGCTGGGACTAGCTGGAGCTCCTACGAGCAGTACTTC. Protein sequence: CSAGTSWSSYEQYF.

The chain recombines TRBV4-3 with TRBJ1-2; D remains unclear. Trimming pared 1 base from V and 3 bases from J, leaving 9 bases between. CDR3 length equals 14 residues. CDR1 is LGHNA, CDR2 YSLEER, per germline. The CDR3 sequence is CASSQVSSHYGYTF. In DNA form, the CDR3 reads TGCGCCAGCAGCCAAGTTTCCTCGCACTATGGCTACACCTTC.

The rearrangement links TRBV18 to TRBJ2-7; 9 bases fit TRBD1. The CDR3 is made up of 14 amino acids. The V gene's germline CDR1 is KGHSH and CDR2 LQKENI. Unmatched junction bases numbered 7, after V lost 5 bases and J lost 5 bases. The CDR3 reads CASSARQGEDEQYF. Written as DNA, the CDR3 is TGTGCCAGCTCAGCGCGACAGGGGGAGGACGAGCAGTACTTC. The variable domain in full, completed from reference TRBV18 and TRBJ2-7, reads NAGVMQNPRHLVRRRGQEARLRCSPMKGHSHVYWYRQLPEEGLKFMVYLQKENIIDESGMPKERFSAEFPKEGPSILRIQQVVRGDSAAYFCASSARQGEDEQYFGPGTRLTVT.

This clone has just one count. The chain combines TRBV27 with TRBJ2-7; 13 bases match TRBD2. Germline V gives CDR1 MNHEY, CDR2 SMNVEV (reference sequence). The CDR3 is 16 amino acids. V was pared by 4 bases and J by 4 bases, with 7 bases of the junction left unmatched. The CDR3 protein is CASSSVGLAGVYEQYF. CDR3 bases: TGTGCCAGCAGTTCCGTCGGACTAGCGGGAGTATACGAGCAGTACTTC.

The chain combines TRBV19 with TRBJ1-2; D might be TRBD1 (5 bases). The germline V gene encodes CDR1 LNHDA and CDR2 SQIVND (reference sequence). Trimming removed 3 bases from V and 2 bases from J, with 10 bases in between. The CDR3 runs to 14 residues. This CDR3 reads CASSIGKGNYGYTF. CDR3 in DNA: TGTGCCAGTAGTATTGGTAAGGGGAACTATGGCTACACCTTC. Drawing the rest from reference TRBV19 and TRBJ1-2, the complete variable domain is DGGITQSPKYLFRKEGQNVTLSCEQNLNHDAMYWYRQDPGQGLRLIYYSQIVNDFQKGDIAEGYSVSREKKESFPLTVTSAQKNPTAFYLCASSIGKGNYGYTFGSGTRLTVV.

The genes are TRBV30 and TRBJ1-1, with a weak D call TRBD1 (6 bases). Germline V lookup: CDR1 GTSNPN, CDR2 SVGIG (reference sequence). The germline V and J ends were trimmed by 3 bases and 0 bases, with 11 bases remaining between them. The CDR3 covers 14 residues. CDR3 in amino acids: CAWRRQVLNTEAFF. DNA for the CDR3: TGTGCCTGGAGGAGACAGGTACTGAACACTGAAGCTTTCTTT.

The CDR3 region is CSAGDAYEQYF. Here the CDR3 DNA reads TGCAGTGCAGGAGACGCCTACGAGCAGTACTTC. The chain is built from TRBV20-1 and TRBJ2-7; D unresolved. V gave up 6 bases and J gave up 2 bases, with 8 bases separating them. Germline V CDR1 and CDR2: DFQATT, SNEGSKA (reference sequence). CDR3 size: 11 residues.

The genes are TRBV4-3 and TRBJ2-3; a possible D gene is TRBD2 (6 bases). This CDR3 spans 16 amino acids. Germline assignment: CDR1 LGHNA and CDR2 YSLEER. V was pared by 3 bases and J by 1 base, with 14 bases between. The CDR3 bases are TGCGCCAGCAGCCAGGTAGCGGTTTCGGGCACAGATACGCAGTATTTT. Amino acid sequence: CASSQVAVSGTDTQYF.

This clone was observed once. This chain uses TRBV4-2 with TRBJ2-1; TRBD1 agrees at 10 bases. CDR3 length: 13 amino acids. CDR1 is LGHNA and CDR2 is YNFKEQ in the germline V gene. After removal of 4 bases from V and 8 bases from J, the junction contained 2 bases not matched to a gene. CDR3 loop: CASSRDRGDEQFF. The CDR3 nucleotides are TGTGCCAGCAGCCGGGACAGGGGCGATGAGCAGTTCTTC.

V and J are TRBV10-3 and TRBJ1-2, with a weak D call TRBD1 (6 bases). The CDR3 consists of 14 residues. Trimming pared 4 bases from V and 8 bases from J, leaving 17 bases between. Germline V gene data show CDR1 as ENHRY and CDR2 as SYGVKD. The CDR3 DNA is TGTGCCATCAGTGGGACAGAGTCGTTCGGAGGCTACACCTTC. It is translated as CAISGTESFGGYTF.

The chain recombines TRBV19 with TRBJ2-1; D assignment may be TRBD1 or TRBD2 (5 bases each). CDR1 and CDR2 (germline): LNHDA, SQIVND (reference sequence). The CDR3 runs to 11 residues. V lost 3 bases, J lost 12 bases, and 9 bases lay in between. The CDR3: CASSIGAGQFF. CDR3 sequence (DNA): TGTGCCAGTAGTATCGGGGCAGGGCAGTTCTTC.

The V and J genes are TRBV5-6 and TRBJ2-5; the D gene could be TRBD1 or TRBD2 (5 bases each). The CDR3 runs to 17 residues. Trimming removed 2 bases from V and 4 bases from J, with 21 bases in between. Germline V gives CDR1 SGHDT, CDR2 YYEEEE. CDR3: CASSFYGVSRDGETQYF. DNA of the CDR3: TGTGCCAGCAGCTTCTATGGCGTGTCGAGGGACGGAGAGACCCAGTACTTC. Full variable domain (rest looked up from reference TRBV5-6 and TRBJ2-5): DAGVTQSPTHLIKTRGQQVTLRCSPKSGHDTVSWYQQALGQGPQFIFQYYEEEERQRGNFPDRFSGHQFPNYSSELNVNALLLGDSALYLCASSFYGVSRDGETQYFGPGTRLLVL.

The chain has TRBV18 and TRBJ2-1; unclear D gene. CDR1 is KGHSH, CDR2 LQKENI, per germline. This CDR3 has 16 residues. V shed 3 bases and J shed 2 bases, with 14 bases lying between them. The CDR3 DNA is TGTGCCAGCTCACCGGCCCCACGGGCACCCTACAATGAGCAGTTCTTC. This gives the protein CASSPAPRAPYNEQFF.

J is TRBJ1-1 and V is TRBV5-8; D unclear. V dropped 4 bases and J dropped 1 base, with 20 bases sitting between them. Per the germline V gene, CDR1 is SGHTS and CDR2 is YDEGEE. There are 17 residues in the CDR3. The CDR3 spells CASSGFGRPLGNTEAFF. CDR3 nucleotide sequence: TGTGCCAGCAGCGGATTCGGGAGACCCTTAGGGAACACTGAAGCTTTCTTT.